The 23 T cell receptor beta chains below were found in one sample sequenced in a study of tumor-infiltrating lymphocytes in primary liver carcinoma. TCR beta cDNA was made from around 520 ng total RNA with a constant-region primer. ARM-PCR, slightly modified, supplied the TCR beta libraries through three nested multiplex PCR rounds. Investigators reported that the first two PCR rounds, at approximately 11 cycles each, used TRBV1-TRBV30 forward primers with a C-beta reverse primer. TCRdb reprocessed the multiplex PCR reads via MiXCR and lists one record per CDR3 protein. Here the sample spans around 120,000 distinct CDR3 sequences, roughly 69% being singletons. Starting material for RNA and DNA co-extraction consisted of 20-30 mg of unsorted bulk tissue. Sequencing input: liver tumor tissue from sampling region 1. Subset described: tumor region T1, superior pole. The receptors come from a woman aged 55-69 years with primary liver carcinoma and hepatitis B virus infection.

A single count supports this clonotype. V usage is TRBV7-8 and J usage is TRBJ1-5; D call uncertain. CDR1 SGHVS and CDR2 FQNEAQ come from the germline V gene. This CDR3 has 16 amino acids. With 5 bases removed from V and 0 bases from J, the gap between germline ends came to 14 bases. This CDR3 reads CASSLRGQDSNQPQHF. CDR3 DNA sequence: TGTGCCAGCAGCCTTCGCGGGCAGGATAGCAATCAGCCCCAGCATTTT.

On this clonotype: Its ends do not fully match the called genes, so a read error is possible. This rearrangement joins TRBV7-8 to TRBJ1-5; no clear D gene. CDR3 length: 16 amino acids. Looked up from germline, CDR1 is SGHVS and CDR2 is FQNEAQ. CDR3 nucleotides: TGTGCCAGCAGCTTAGTATTCACTCCTGGGAATCAGTCCCAGCATTTT. It encodes CASSLVFTPGNQSQHF.

The J gene is TRBJ2-3, the V gene TRBV12-3 or TRBV12-4; 8 bases map to TRBD2. This CDR3 spans 18 amino acids. J lost 0 bases, V lost 6 bases, and 14 bases had no gene match. This CDR3 reads CASRDGTHGRGSTDTQYF. For the CDR3, the DNA is TGTGCCAGCAGGGATGGGACTCACGGGAGGGGGAGCACAGATACGCAGTATTTT.

This clonotype was seen only a few times. This chain uses TRBV4-2 with TRBJ2-7; D is perhaps TRBD2 (6 bases). The CDR3 is 14 amino acids. Germline CDR1 is LGHNA and CDR2 is YNFKEQ. With 4 bases removed from V and 0 bases from J, the gap between germline ends came to 10 bases. The CDR3 region has the DNA TGTGCCAGCAGCCGATCTAGCGACTCCTACGAGCAGTACTTC. Translation: CASSRSSDSYEQYF.

For this clonotype: A clone one base away is much larger, so this may be a read error. The chain is built from TRBV12-3 or TRBV12-4 and TRBJ2-2; D not certain. This CDR3 region has 15 residues. This CDR3 reads CASGLRATLTGELFF. The CDR3 region has the DNA TGTGCCAGCGGTTTAAGGGCTACCCTTACCGGGGAGCTGTTTTTT.

As to this clonotype: Mismatch with germline at one junction end may stem from a read error. The chain couples TRBV11-2 to TRBJ2-3; TRBD1 aligns across 7 bases. CDR3 length: 16 amino acids. The germline CDR1 and CDR2 sequences are SGHAT and FQNNGV. The CDR3 bases are TGTGCCGGCAGCTCAACCCGGTTACAGGGGACAGACACGCAGTATTTT. Amino acids: CAGSSTRLQGTDTQYF.

To note about this clonotype: One end of the junction varies from germline; a read error may be responsible. This chain links TRBV12-5 with TRBJ2-1; possibly TRBD1 for D (6 bases). This CDR3 spans 21 amino acids. The germline V gene encodes CDR1 LGHNT and CDR2 FRNRAP. The CDR3 reads CASGLVKGVGGRGQTYNEQFF. Written as DNA, the CDR3 is TGTGCTAGTGGTTTGGTAAAGGGGGTTGGGGGCAGGGGCCAGACCTACAATGAGCAGTTCTTT.

Worth noting for this clonotype: The germline gene is not matched at one end of the junction; a read error may be the cause. The genes are TRBV11-2 and TRBJ2-1; D gene uncertain. Germline CDR1 SGHAT, CDR2 FQNNGV. CDR3 length: 12 amino acids. In DNA, the CDR3 is TGTGCCAGTAGCTTAACAAGCCATGAGCAGTTCTTC. Protein sequence: CASSLTSHEQFF.

Worth noting for this clonotype: A read error is possible here, since a much larger clone lies one base away. The chain is built from TRBV6-5 and TRBJ1-1; D gene unclear. This CDR3 has 11 amino acids. Germline V lookup: CDR1 MNHEY, CDR2 SVGAGI. CDR3 loop: CASGTATEASF. The CDR3 DNA is TGTGCCAGCGGAACGGCGACTGAAGCTTCCTTT.

As to this clonotype: The final CDR3 position lacks the conserved phenylalanine or tryptophan, pointing to a likely read error. This chain uses TRBV10-2 with TRBJ2-1, with 11 bases matching TRBD1. V lost 4 bases to trimming and J lost 9 bases; unmatched junction nucleotides: 2. The CDR3 extends over 13 amino acids. Germline loops: CDR1 WSHSY, CDR2 SAAADI. The CDR3 sequence is CASSGTGGAEQFL. CDR3 DNA sequence: TGCGCCAGCAGTGGGACAGGGGGCGCTGAGCAGTTCTTA.

Notes on this clonotype: A much larger clone differs from this one at a single base, so this may be a read error. It is likely a read error, because the conserved phenylalanine at the end of the CDR3 is missing. The genes are TRBV5-1 and TRBJ1-2; 7 bases are shared with TRBD1. Germline V lookup: CDR1 SGHRS, CDR2 YFSETQ. This CDR3 has 13 amino acids. Here the CDR3 DNA reads TGTGCCAGCAGCGCGGACAGGAACTATGGCTACACCTCC. Protein sequence: CASSADRNYGYTS.

The chain employs TRBV18 and TRBJ1-1; no firm D call. CDR1 is KGHSH, CDR2 LQKENI, per germline. Trimming removed 2 bases at V and 1 base at J, with 8 bases between. The CDR3 has 14 residues. The CDR3 loop is CASSPATGNTEAFF. The CDR3 DNA sequence: TGTGCCAGCTCACCAGCGACGGGGAACACTGAAGCTTTCTTT. Drawing the rest from reference TRBV18 and TRBJ1-1, the complete variable domain is NAGVMQNPRHLVRRRGQEARLRCSPMKGHSHVYWYRQLPEEGLKFMVYLQKENIIDESGMPKERFSAEFPKEGPSILRIQQVVRGDSAAYFCASSPATGNTEAFFGQGTRLTVV.

This chain joins TRBV7-3 and TRBJ2-5, with 9 bases fitting TRBD1. V shed 8 bases, J shed 5 bases, and the junction held 6 bases outside the gene matches. Germline V gene lookup returns CDR1 SGHTA and CDR2 FQGTGA. The CDR3 is made up of 13 amino acids. CDR3 sequence reads: CASSRDRAETQYF. The CDR3 DNA reads TGTGCCAGCTCCCGGGACAGGGCTGAGACCCAGTACTTC.

This chain uses TRBV2 with TRBJ2-1, with TRBD2 identical over 10 bases. The CDR3 contains 15 residues. V was pared by 2 bases and J by 9 bases, with 7 bases of the junction left unmatched. Germline V lookup: CDR1 SNHLY, CDR2 FYNNEI. The CDR3 sequence is CASSEMGLARGEQFF. As DNA, the CDR3 is TGTGCCAGCAGTGAAATGGGACTAGCGAGGGGTGAGCAGTTCTTC.

This clonotype was counted many times. The J gene is TRBJ1-5, the V gene TRBV6-6, with TRBD1 identical over 9 bases. Germline V gene data show CDR1 as MNHNY and CDR2 as SVGAGI (reference sequence). The V segment lost 5 bases and the J segment 7 bases; nucleotides outside the gene matches: 6. CDR3 size: 14 residues. CDR3 amino acids: CASSTTGGRQPQHF. CDR3 coding DNA: TGTGCCAGCAGTACGACAGGGGGAAGGCAGCCCCAGCATTTT.

Points on this clonotype: The junction differs from germline at one of its ends, possibly a read error. Written as DNA, the CDR3 is TGTGCCAGCAGCGACCCTCCGCGGAGTTCCTACGATGAACAGTTCTTC. Its protein is CASSDPPRSSYDEQFF. This chain links TRBV11-2 with TRBJ2-1, with D hard to call. Germline V gives CDR1 SGHAT, CDR2 FQNNGV. The CDR3 runs 16 residues.

The V call is TRBV11-2, the J call TRBJ1-1, with 7 bases that match TRBD1. CDR1 is SGHAT and CDR2 is FQNNGV in the germline V gene. The CDR3 extends over 14 amino acids. The CDR3 sequence: CDGSLRGPNTEAFF. The CDR3 nucleotides are TGTGACGGCAGCTTAAGGGGGCCGAACACTGAAGCTTTCTTT.

Remarks on this clonotype: A much more abundant neighbour one base away suggests this may be a read error. The missing conserved phenylalanine or tryptophan at the end of this CDR3 makes a read error likely. The gene calls are TRBV6-5 and TRBJ1-2; D is undetermined. Germline values: CDR1 MNHEY, CDR2 SVGAGI. This CDR3 comprises 14 residues. The V gene lost 2 bases and the J gene lost 4 bases, with 11 bases spanning the gap. The CDR3 DNA is TGTGCCAGCAGTTACACCGGGTCGCGCTATGGCTACACCCTC. This codes for CASSYTGSRYGYTL.

On this clonotype: The conserved phenylalanine or tryptophan normally closing the CDR3 is absent here, so this likely arose from a read error. The genes are TRBV11-2 and TRBJ2-2; no firm D call. The germline V gene has CDR1 SGHAT and CDR2 FQNNGV. Trimming removed 0 bases at V and 12 bases at J, with 17 bases between. This CDR3 is built from 15 residues. The CDR3 region has the DNA TGTGCCAGCAGCTTAGATGTTTGGGCGGCTGGGAAGCTGTTTTAT. Translating gives CASSLDVWAAGKLFY.

The CDR3 DNA reads TGTGCCAGCAGTTTACTTTTCGAGCAGTACTTC. Its protein is CASSLLFEQYF. The chain joins TRBV28 to TRBJ2-7, with unresolved D. Germline values: CDR1 MDHEN, CDR2 SYDVKM. The V and J ends lost 2 bases and 6 bases respectively, with 5 bases between them. This CDR3 contains 11 residues.

This clonotype came up a few times. Being one base from a much bigger clone, this may be a read error. The DNA for the CDR3 is TGTGCCAGCAGCCAGGCTCCGGGGCCGGGAGCGGATGAGCAGTTCTTC. Translating gives CASSQAPGPGADEQFF. The chain recombines TRBV6-6 with TRBJ2-1; D perhaps matches TRBD2 (6 bases). The CDR3 contains 16 residues. Germline V gene sequence: CDR1 MNHNY, CDR2 SVGAGI (reference sequence). Trimming removed 6 bases at V and 8 bases at J, with 23 bases between.

This clonotype was seen once. This may stem from a read error, because a much larger clone lies one nucleotide away. Given the absence of the conserved phenylalanine or tryptophan at the CDR3 end, a read error is likely. The chain combines TRBV10-3 with TRBJ2-7; 9 bases are a match to TRBD2. This CDR3 comprises 14 residues. The germline gives CDR1 ENHRY, CDR2 SYGVKD. The junction had 3 bases not matched to a gene; V was cut back by 6 bases and J by 0 bases. The CDR3 coding sequence is TGTGCCATCAGAGGTAGCGGGAGCTCCTACGAGCAGTACCTC. This sequence encodes CAIRGSGSSYEQYL.

This rearrangement joins TRBV11-2 to TRBJ2-1; D remains ambiguous. Germline CDR1 reads SGHAT; CDR2 reads FQNNGV. The CDR3 loop spans 17 amino acids. V lost 5 bases and J 0 bases, leaving 17 bases between the germline ends. The CDR3 DNA reads as TGTGCCAGCAGCCTTACTCCACTAAGGAGCTCCTACAATGAGCAGTTCTTC. It translates to CASSLTPLRSSYNEQFF.